Following are 25 T cell receptor beta chains from one sample sequenced in a study of cytomegalovirus exposure and HLA in healthy donors. The PCR ran on 60 Vbeta and 13 Jbeta primers. Using immunoSEQ multiplex PCR, the repertoire was profiled, and TCRdb retains in-frame clones only, with some absent. Of some 120,000 clones in the sample, roughly two thirds were seen once. Sequenced: PBMCs. The origin of the receptors is a man aged 30-40 years in good health and CMV-seropositive.

This clone was picked up one time. This sequence joins TRBV19 and TRBJ2-7; D remains ambiguous. V lost 7 bases to trimming and J lost 0 bases, with 13 bases between them. CDR3 length equals 14 residues. Germline V gene lookup returns CDR1 LNHDA and CDR2 SQIVND (reference sequence). The DNA of the CDR3 is TGTGCCAGTACAGCAACGAGGAGCTCCTACGAGCAGTACTTC. Amino acids: CASTATRSSYEQYF.

In this sample, this clone turned up a few times. The CDR3: CASSAYAAGGPYGYTF. Here the CDR3 DNA reads TGCGCCAGCAGCGCCTATGCTGCGGGGGGACCCTATGGCTACACCTTC. The chain combines TRBV4-1 with TRBJ1-2; maybe TRBD1 (5 bases). This CDR3 is built from 16 residues. The V gene lost 5 bases and the J gene lost 4 bases, with 20 bases spanning the gap. Germline CDR1 reads MGHRA; CDR2 reads YSYEKL.

This chain uses TRBV5-4 with TRBJ2-1; no clear D. V was shortened by 1 base and J by 0 bases, with 14 bases between the two germline ends. Looked up from germline, CDR1 is SGHNT and CDR2 is YYREEE (reference sequence). The CDR3 loop spans 17 amino acids. CDR3 DNA sequence: TGTGCCAGCAGCTTGTTCGGCGGAGCAAACTCCTACAATGAGCAGTTCTTC. This translates into CASSLFGGANSYNEQFF.

This clone has only a few counts. The V gene is TRBV5-1, the J gene TRBJ2-2; no reliable D call. V gave up 4 bases and J gave up 3 bases, with 13 bases separating them. Germline-derived CDR1 and CDR2 are SGHRS and YFSETQ. The CDR3 sequence is 15 residues long. The CDR3 region is CASSPDNPDTGELFF. CDR3 nucleotide sequence: TGCGCCAGCAGCCCTGACAACCCTGACACCGGGGAGCTGTTTTTT.

The chain is built from TRBV18 and TRBJ1-1; D uncertain. Germline V CDR1 and CDR2: KGHSH, LQKENI. This CDR3 comprises 14 residues. V shed 3 bases and J shed 3 bases, with 11 bases lying between them. CDR3 in DNA: TGTGCCAGCTCACCTACAACGAGGGACACTGAAGCTTTCTTT. It codes for CASSPTTRDTEAFF.

V is TRBV2 and J is TRBJ2-3; 11 nucleotides agree with TRBD2. CDR1 and CDR2 (germline): SNHLY, FYNNEI. Trimming removed 7 bases from V and 0 bases from J; junction bases left unmatched: 9. The CDR3 runs to 17 residues. The CDR3 DNA reads TGTGCCAGCACCTCCCTCCGGACTAGCGGGAGCACAGATACGCAGTATTTT. This encodes CASTSLRTSGSTDTQYF. Supplemented by reference TRBV2 and TRBJ2-3, the full variable domain reads EPEVTQTPSHQVTQMGQEVILRCVPISNHLYFYWYRQILGQKVEFLVSFYNNEISEKSEIFDDQFSVERPDGSNFTLKIRSTKLEDSAMYFCASTSLRTSGSTDTQYFGPGTRLTVL.

The chain combines TRBV28 with TRBJ2-3, with a possible D match to TRBD1 (7 bases). The CDR3 loop spans 16 amino acids. V lost 3 bases and J lost 1, with 14 bases in between. Looked up from germline, CDR1 is MDHEN and CDR2 is SYDVKM. CDR3 DNA: TGTGCCAGCAGTTTTGCTGGCAGGGGGGGCACAGATACGCAGTATTTT. Amino acids: CASSFAGRGGTDTQYF. Full variable domain (outside the CDR3, taken from reference TRBV28 and TRBJ2-3): DVKVTQSSRYLVKRTGEKVFLECVQDMDHENMFWYRQDPGLGLRLIYFSYDVKMKEKGDIPEGYSVSREKKERFSLILESASTNQTSMYLCASSFAGRGGTDTQYFGPGTRLTVL.

The V call is TRBV6-1, the J call TRBJ2-5; 12 bases line up with TRBD2. The CDR3 is made up of 14 amino acids. Germline V gene data show CDR1 as MNHNS and CDR2 as SASEGT. The trim removed 11 bases at V and 6 bases at J, leaving 10 bases unmatched. The chain's CDR3 is CAGRLAGVGKTQYF. Written as DNA, the CDR3 is TGTGCCGGAAGACTAGCGGGAGTGGGAAAGACCCAGTACTTC.

The gene calls are TRBV15 and TRBJ2-5, with 8 positions matching TRBD2. CDR3 length: 14 residues. In germline, CDR1 is LNHNV, CDR2 YYDKDF (reference sequence). V gave up 10 bases and J gave up 5 bases; unmatched junction bases: 12. DNA for the CDR3: TGTGCCAGCCGCTGGCGGGAGCGGGGGGAGACCCAGTACTTC. Its protein product is CASRWRERGETQYF.

J is TRBJ2-2 and V is TRBV5-6; TRBD2 agrees at 13 bases. The length of the CDR3 is 19 residues. Germline V gives CDR1 SGHDT, CDR2 YYEEEE. Trimming took 3 bases from V and 7 from J; bases not matched to a gene: 15. Written as DNA, the CDR3 is TGTGCCAGCAGCTCCTTCGGACTAGCGGGAGCTCATAGTGGCGGGGAGCTGTTTTTT. Protein product: CASSSFGLAGAHSGGELFF.

The chain carries TRBV2 and TRBJ2-5; TRBD1 aligns across 8 bases. The V segment lost 2 bases and the J segment 4 bases; nucleotides outside the gene matches: 3. Per germline, CDR1 SNHLY and CDR2 FYNNEI. This CDR3 is 14 amino acids long. CDR3 residues: CASSEHQGAETQYF. CDR3 DNA: TGTGCCAGCAGTGAACATCAGGGGGCAGAGACCCAGTACTTC. Full variable domain (remainder filled in from reference TRBV2 and TRBJ2-5): EPEVTQTPSHQVTQMGQEVILRCVPISNHLYFYWYRQILGQKVEFLVSFYNNEISEKSEIFDDQFSVERPDGSNFTLKIRSTKLEDSAMYFCASSEHQGAETQYFGPGTRLLVL.

The sample holds one count of this clone. A read error may produce the germline difference seen at one junction end. This chain uses TRBV11-3 with TRBJ2-2; possible D gene TRBD2, 6 bases. The CDR3 is 15 amino acids. Germline V lookup: CDR1 SGHNT, CDR2 YENEEA. The CDR3 loop is CASSLFGGNPGELFF. CDR3 sequence (DNA): TGTGCCAGCAGCTTATTTGGCGGGAACCCCGGGGAGCTGTTTTTT.

This sequence joins TRBV5-4 and TRBJ2-2; 13 bases fit TRBD2. Trimming removed 2 bases from V and 8 bases from J; junction bases left unmatched: 3. The CDR3 extends over 15 amino acids. Germline V gene sequence: CDR1 SGHNT, CDR2 YYREEE (reference sequence). The CDR3 sequence: CASSFGLAGVGELFF. The CDR3 nucleotides read TGTGCCAGCAGCTTCGGACTAGCGGGAGTGGGGGAGCTGTTTTTT.

This clone was seen once. This CDR3 is also generated by other DNA sequences in the sample. The V gene is TRBV11-3, the J gene TRBJ2-3, with 8 bases aligning to TRBD2. The germline CDR1 and CDR2 sequences are SGHNT and YENEEA. Trimming at V came to 5 bases and at J to 0 bases, leaving 7 bases not matched to a gene. The CDR3 extends over 16 amino acids. In nucleotides, the CDR3 is TGTGCCAGCAGCCCCCGGGGGGGAACTAGCACAGATACGCAGTATTTT. It codes for CASSPRGGTSTDTQYF.

This clone is classed as medium-sized. The V gene is TRBV5-6, the J gene TRBJ1-1, with D possibly TRBD1 on 5 matching bases. The CDR3 spans 14 residues. CDR1 and CDR2 (germline): SGHDT, YYEEEE. V was cut by 0 bases and J by 1 base, with 7 bases left in between. The CDR3 nucleotides read TGTGCCAGCAGCTTGGACAGGTGGAACACTGAAGCTTTCTTT. Translating gives CASSLDRWNTEAFF.

This clone appeared a few times. The chain couples TRBV15 to TRBJ1-6; no clear D. This CDR3 spans 14 amino acids. Trimming took 6 bases from V and 9 from J, leaving 15 bases between them. Germline V gene lookup returns CDR1 LNHNV and CDR2 YYDKDF (reference sequence). The CDR3 nucleotides read TGTGCCACCAGTCCCGGGTTAGCAAGTTCACCCCTCCACTTT. Protein: CATSPGLASSPLHF.

The chain carries TRBV11-2 and TRBJ1-2; a possible D gene is TRBD1 (6 bases). This CDR3 has 13 residues. The germline V gene has CDR1 SGHAT and CDR2 FQNNGV. Trimming removed 2 bases at V and 7 bases at J, with 11 bases between. The CDR3 is CASSLMTGSGYTF. The CDR3, as DNA: TGTGCCAGCAGCTTAATGACAGGCTCTGGCTACACCTTC.

V gene TRBV25-1 combines with J gene TRBJ2-7; TRBD1 matches at 8 bases. Per germline, CDR1 MGHDK and CDR2 SYGVNS. CDR3 size: 16 residues. J lost 7 bases, V lost 2 bases, and 13 bases had no gene match. The CDR3 sequence is CASSETFDRGRWEQYF. CDR3 DNA sequence: TGTGCCAGCAGTGAAACTTTTGACAGGGGTCGGTGGGAGCAGTACTTC.

This clone was recorded a few times. This rearrangement joins TRBV5-6 to TRBJ2-2; 10 nucleotides match TRBD1. The CDR3 sequence is 16 residues long. Germline V CDR1 and CDR2: SGHDT, YYEEEE. Germline trimming cut 4 bases from V and 6 bases from J; bases unmatched to any gene: 9. As DNA, the CDR3 is TGTGCCAGCAGCGAATCCGGGACAGGGGAACCCGGGGAGCTGTTTTTT. Translating it yields CASSESGTGEPGELFF.

The gene calls are TRBV2 and TRBJ1-5, with D uncertain. Germline CDR1 is SNHLY and CDR2 is FYNNEI. Trimming took 6 bases from V and 10 from J, leaving 10 bases between them. This CDR3 region has 11 residues. CDR3 sequence: CASRLECPQHF. The DNA for the CDR3 is TGTGCCAGCAGGTTAGAATGCCCCCAGCATTTT.

The chain couples TRBV2 to TRBJ2-5; D might be TRBD1 (6 bases). V shed 6 bases and J shed 4 bases, with 21 bases lying between them. Germline V gene sequence: CDR1 SNHLY, CDR2 FYNNEI. The CDR3 loop spans 16 amino acids. CDR3 nucleotide sequence: TGTGCCAGCAGGTCCCCCCCAGGGGCGTCCCCAGAGACCCAGTACTTC. This codes for CASRSPPGASPETQYF.

Details on this clone: The limits of the CDR3 on the DNA are not certain, so only TCRdb's listed CDR3 is given. The CDR3 loop reads CASRLYCYGCFILAGGLDTGELFF. The chain has TRBV12-2 and TRBJ2-2; the table's D call TRBD2 went unverified against the DNA. TRBV12-2 is given as a pseudogene. The CDR3 is made up of 24 amino acids, end residues included.

This chain links TRBV10-3 with TRBJ1-1, with 11 bases fitting TRBD1. The CDR3 runs 15 residues. J gave up 3 bases and V 6 bases, and 6 bases lay outside the gene matches. The germline gives CDR1 ENHRY, CDR2 SYGVKD. CDR3 DNA: TGTGCCATCAGGGGGACAGGGGGGTTAGACACTGAAGCTTTCTTT. Translated, it gives CAIRGTGGLDTEAFF.

The chain recombines TRBV11-3 with TRBJ2-3; TRBD2 aligns across 14 bases. The ends lost 5 bases at V and 4 bases at J; junction bases unmatched: 8. Germline lookup yields CDR1 SGHNT and CDR2 YENEEA. This CDR3 contains 17 residues. The CDR3 region is CASSPGTSGSFADTQYF. The DNA of the CDR3 is TGTGCCAGCAGCCCCGGGACTAGCGGGAGTTTTGCAGATACGCAGTATTTT.

The chain joins TRBV28 to TRBJ1-3; D ambiguous. CDR3 length: 15 residues. The V gene's germline CDR1 is MDHEN and CDR2 SYDVKM. Trimming stripped 4 bases from V and 4 bases from J, with 14 bases between. DNA of the CDR3: TGTGCCAGCAGTTACCCGAGCCGCGGGGGAAACACCATATATTTT. It translates to CASSYPSRGGNTIYF. The whole variable domain, filled in from reference TRBV28 and TRBJ1-3, reads DVKVTQSSRYLVKRTGEKVFLECVQDMDHENMFWYRQDPGLGLRLIYFSYDVKMKEKGDIPEGYSVSREKKERFSLILESASTNQTSMYLCASSYPSRGGNTIYFGEGSWLTVV.